The next 25 T cell receptor beta chains were all read from a single sample in a study of human T cells and chemical hapten exposure. Described time point: patch test 1, 2 weeks after DPC sensitization. Treatment meaning: therapeutic diphenylcyclopropenone sensitization with weekly scalp DPC. TCRdb used MiXCR to reprocess the RACE reads, holding one entry per CDR3 protein. The sample carries about 69,000 distinct CDR3 sequences, about 32% recorded once. Sequences were derived from whole blood, sampled in connection with sensitization to the hapten diphenylcyclopropenone (DPC). Receptor source: a man aged 40-49 years with alopecia areata. Some clones in this sample may be carry-over from other donors' samples.

The chain joins TRBV28 to TRBJ1-6; 9 bases are shared with TRBD1. Looked up from germline, CDR1 is MDHEN and CDR2 is SYDVKM. This CDR3 is built from 15 residues. J lost 9 bases, V lost 3 bases, and 6 bases had no gene match. In DNA, the CDR3 is TGTGCCAGCAGTTTCTTCGGGACAGGGTCTTCACCCCTCCACTTT. The encoded protein is CASSFFGTGSSPLHF.

The rearrangement joins TRBV7-2 to TRBJ1-1; D call uncertain. The CDR3 length is 14 residues. V was clipped by 8 bases and J by 5 bases, with 18 bases between them. CDR1 is SGHTA, CDR2 FQGNSA, per germline. The CDR3 sequence is CASRMKAGTTEAFF. CDR3 bases: TGTGCCAGCCGAATGAAAGCGGGAACTACTGAAGCTTTCTTT.

The J gene is TRBJ1-1, the V gene TRBV12-3 or TRBV12-4, with TRBD1 as a possible D gene (6 bases). Trimming left V 1 base short and J 7 bases short, with 13 bases between. The CDR3 runs 14 residues. CDR3 amino acids: CASSLGGGGREAFF. The CDR3 region has the DNA TGTGCCAGCAGTTTAGGAGGGGGGGGCCGTGAAGCTTTCTTT.

This chain joins TRBV5-4 and TRBJ2-1; D call uncertain. This CDR3 has 13 amino acids. Between the trimmed V and J ends, which lost 1 base and 0 bases, there was a span of 2 bases. Germline loops: CDR1 SGHNT, CDR2 YYREEE (reference sequence). The CDR3, as DNA: TGTGCCAGCAGCTTGATCTCCTACAATGAGCAGTTCTTC. Amino acids: CASSLISYNEQFF. Supplemented by reference TRBV5-4 and TRBJ2-1, the full variable domain reads ETGVTQSPTHLIKTRGQQVTLRCSSQSGHNTVSWYQQALGQGPQFIFQYYREEENGRGNFPPRFSGLQFPNYSSELNVNALELDDSALYLCASSLISYNEQFFGPGTRLTVL.

The chain combines TRBV7-9 with TRBJ1-5; perhaps TRBD1 as D (5 bases). Germline V CDR1 and CDR2: SEHNR, FQNEAQ (reference sequence). The CDR3 length is 14 residues. Trimming pared 1 base from V and 4 bases from J, leaving 8 bases between. The CDR3 spells CASSLGQINQPQHF. CDR3 nucleotides: TGTGCCAGCAGCTTAGGACAGATTAATCAGCCCCAGCATTTT.

Points on this clonotype: One end of the junction does not line up with germline, which may come from a read error. The chain joins TRBV5-5 to TRBJ1-1; D remains ambiguous. The CDR3 length is 14 residues. Germline values: CDR1 SGHKS, CDR2 YYEKEE (reference sequence). The CDR3 DNA reads as TGTGCCAGCAGCTTTAGGACTTCGAACCCTGAAGCTTTCTTT. It codes for CASSFRTSNPEAFF.

The chain has TRBV7-2 and TRBJ2-7; D may be TRBD1 (5 bases). CDR1 SGHTA and CDR2 FQGNSA come from the germline V gene. This CDR3 spans 15 amino acids. Trimming pared 2 bases from V and 3 bases from J, leaving 14 bases between. The CDR3 reads CASSLMSGRDYEQYF. DNA of the CDR3: TGTGCCAGCAGCTTAATGTCCGGCAGGGACTACGAGCAGTACTTC.

CDR3 amino acids: CASSLRQRSEKLFF. As DNA, the CDR3 is TGTGCCAGCAGTTTGAGACAGAGATCGGAAAAACTGTTTTTT. The chain joins TRBV28 to TRBJ1-4, with D possibly matching TRBD1 (5 bases). Germline V gene sequence: CDR1 MDHEN, CDR2 SYDVKM. The CDR3 runs to 14 residues. V shed 3 bases and J shed 8 bases, with 13 bases lying between them.

This clonotype was counted between two and nine times. This chain links TRBV28 with TRBJ2-7; D assignment may be TRBD1 or TRBD2 (6 bases each). The germline V and J ends were trimmed by 3 bases and 1 base, with 13 bases remaining between them. Per the germline V gene, CDR1 is MDHEN and CDR2 is SYDVKM. This CDR3 spans 15 amino acids. The CDR3 nucleotides read TGTGCCAGCAGTTTCGGAGGGGGTAATTCCTACGAGCAGTACTTC. It translates to CASSFGGGNSYEQYF.

This clonotype was recorded a few times. The rearrangement joins TRBV6-1 to TRBJ2-1, with D tentatively TRBD1 (5 bases). CDR1 MNHNS and CDR2 SASEGT come from the germline V gene. This CDR3 has 16 residues. V dropped 4 bases and J dropped 0 bases, with 13 bases sitting between them. The CDR3 reads CASSATTGGSYNEQFF. DNA of the CDR3: TGTGCCAGCAGTGCTACAACAGGTGGCTCCTACAATGAGCAGTTCTTC.

This chain links TRBV12-3 or TRBV12-4 with TRBJ1-4, with 9 bases identical to TRBD1. V dropped 5 bases and J dropped 6; count of bases not matched to a gene: 4. This CDR3 comprises 14 residues. For the CDR3, the DNA is TGTGCCAGCAGTACCGGGACAGGGTATGAAAAACTGTTTTTT. As protein: CASSTGTGYEKLFF.

This clonotype was counted only a few times. This chain links TRBV7-8 with TRBJ2-1; D gene ambiguous. Trimming pared 5 bases from V and 5 bases from J, leaving 16 bases between. CDR3 length equals 15 residues. The germline V gene encodes CDR1 SGHVS and CDR2 FQNEAQ. The CDR3 is CASSPRGRLHNEQFF. The CDR3 DNA is TGTGCCAGCAGCCCCCGTGGGCGGCTCCACAATGAGCAGTTCTTC. Supplemented by reference TRBV7-8 and TRBJ2-1, the full variable domain reads GAGVSQSPRYKVAKRGQDVALRCDPISGHVSLFWYQQALGQGPEFLTYFQNEAQLDKSGLPSDRFFAERPEGSVSTLKIQRTQQEDSAVYLCASSPRGRLHNEQFFGPGTRLTVL.

A single count supports this clonotype. The V call is TRBV20-1, the J call TRBJ2-7; 8 bases are shared with TRBD2. V was pared by 1 base and J by 4 bases, with 6 bases of the junction left unmatched. There are 14 residues in the CDR3. Looked up from germline, CDR1 is DFQATT and CDR2 is SNEGSKA (reference sequence). CDR3 in DNA: TGCAGTGCTAGAGGCGGGGGACTAGTTTACGAGCAGTACTTC. This gives the protein CSARGGGLVYEQYF.

This clonotype was observed a handful of times. The rearrangement uses TRBV7-2 and TRBJ2-3; 12 positions match TRBD2. The CDR3 contains 16 residues. Trimming removed 1 base from V and 4 bases from J; junction bases left unmatched: 3. Germline assignment: CDR1 SGHTA and CDR2 FQGNSA. CDR3 DNA sequence: TGTGCCAGCAGCTTAGACGCTAGCGGGAGGGCAGATACGCAGTATTTT. Translated, it gives CASSLDASGRADTQYF.

The table lists this clonotype with a few counts. The rearrangement links TRBV20-1 to TRBJ2-1; D remains unclear. The CDR3 totals 14 residues. Trimming stripped 3 bases from V and 0 bases from J, with 9 bases between. In germline, CDR1 is DFQATT, CDR2 SNEGSKA (reference sequence). This CDR3 is CSARLLSSYNEQFF. The CDR3 nucleotides read TGCAGTGCTAGGCTGCTAAGCTCCTACAATGAGCAGTTCTTC.

This clonotype occurred once. The junction departs from the called germline gene at one end, perhaps through a read error. This sequence joins TRBV7-8 and TRBJ1-3; weak D call: TRBD1 (6 bases). The CDR3 loop spans 19 amino acids. Germline V gives CDR1 SGHVS, CDR2 FQNEAQ. The CDR3 is CASSLGGGLGAASGNTVYF. In DNA form, the CDR3 reads TGTGCCAGCAGCTTAGGGGGTGGGTTGGGGGCCGCGTCTGGAAACACCGTATATTTT.

This clonotype was counted between two and nine times. The V call is TRBV3-1, the J call TRBJ2-5; the D call may be TRBD1 or TRBD2 (5 bases each). CDR1 and CDR2 from the germline V gene are LGHDT and YNNKEL (reference sequence). V lost 0 bases, J lost 7 bases, and 12 bases lay in between. The CDR3 covers 14 residues. The CDR3 DNA reads TGTGCCAGCAGCCAAGATCCAGGGAGAGGGACCCAGTACTTC. This sequence encodes CASSQDPGRGTQYF.

This clonotype turned up a few times. This chain connects TRBV12-3 or TRBV12-4 to TRBJ1-1; weak D call: TRBD1 (5 bases). The CDR3 has 14 residues. Trimming stripped 3 bases from V and 4 bases from J, with 12 bases between. CDR3 in amino acids: CASSFTVGTTEAFF. CDR3 sequence (DNA): TGTGCCAGCAGTTTTACGGTGGGGACCACTGAAGCTTTCTTT.

This clonotype was counted between two and nine times. Likely a read error: the CDR3 ends without its conserved phenylalanine or tryptophan. V and J are TRBV20-1 and TRBJ2-3; TRBD2 matches 9 bases. J lost 3 bases, V lost 1 base, and 8 bases had no gene match. Germline V gene data show CDR1 as DFQATT and CDR2 as SNEGSKA (reference sequence). This CDR3 comprises 16 residues. The CDR3 nucleotides are TGCAGTGCTAGAGGGGTAGCGGGAGCAATTACAGATACGCAGTATCTT. It specifies CSARGVAGAITDTQYL.

By sample fraction, this clonotype is medium-sized. The chain employs TRBV28 and TRBJ2-7; TRBD1 matches 7 bases. The CDR3 has 14 residues. V dropped 6 bases and J dropped 3; count of bases not matched to a gene: 8. Germline CDR1 and CDR2: MDHEN and SYDVKM. CDR3 amino acids: CASRAPGQLYEQYF. CDR3 coding DNA: TGTGCCAGCAGAGCTCCGGGACAGCTCTACGAGCAGTACTTC.

The rearrangement links TRBV7-3 to TRBJ1-1; 8 positions match TRBD1. The CDR3 consists of 18 residues. V shed 4 bases, J shed 4 bases, and the junction held 17 bases outside the gene matches. CDR1 is SGHTA and CDR2 is FQGTGA in the germline V gene. CDR3 protein: CASSSRKTGTGSGTEAFF. The CDR3 bases are TGTGCCAGCAGCTCGAGAAAAACCGGGACAGGAAGTGGCACTGAAGCTTTCTTT. The complete variable domain, with remaining parts taken from reference TRBV7-3 and TRBJ1-1, reads GAGVSQTPSNKVTEKGKYVELRCDPISGHTALYWYRQSLGQGPEFLIYFQGTGAADDSGLPNDRFFAVRPEGSVSTLKIQRTERGDSAVYLCASSSRKTGTGSGTEAFFGQGTRLTVV.

Only a few counts were recorded for this clonotype. The chain recombines TRBV20-1 with TRBJ2-6; D remains unclear. This CDR3 is built from 15 residues. Germline V gene data show CDR1 as DFQATT and CDR2 as SNEGSKA (reference sequence). V shed 0 bases and J shed 0 bases, with 6 bases lying between them. This CDR3 is CSARDLASGANVLTF. CDR3 bases: TGCAGTGCTAGAGATCTTGCCTCTGGGGCCAACGTCCTGACTTTC.

The chain is built from TRBV11-2 and TRBJ2-1; 12 nucleotides line up with TRBD2. V shed 5 bases and J 4 bases; nucleotides not matched to a gene: 6. This CDR3 has 16 residues. From germline, CDR1 is SGHAT and CDR2 FQNNGV. The CDR3: CASSEYLAGGYNEQFF. Written as DNA, the CDR3 is TGTGCCAGCAGCGAATATCTAGCGGGAGGGTACAATGAGCAGTTCTTC.

This chain links TRBV24-1 with TRBJ2-3, with 14 bases fitting TRBD2. V trimming: 3 bases; J trimming: 6 bases; junction bases outside the gene matches: 4. The CDR3 is 16 residues long. The germline V gene encodes CDR1 KGHDR and CDR2 SFDVKD. This CDR3 reads CATSDRLAGGLDTQYF. CDR3 in DNA: TGTGCCACCAGTGATCGACTAGCGGGAGGGTTGGATACGCAGTATTTT.

The chain uses TRBV20-1 and TRBJ2-5; D is perhaps TRBD1 or TRBD2 (7 bases each). The CDR3 totals 16 residues. The V end was cut by 4 bases, the J end by 2 bases, with 20 bases between. Germline-derived CDR1 and CDR2 are DFQATT and SNEGSKA (reference sequence). The CDR3 sequence: CSAISHAGGEQETQYF. CDR3 DNA sequence: TGCAGTGCTATTAGTCACGCAGGGGGGGAACAAGAGACCCAGTACTTC.